The clone carrying this TCR beta chain was counted ten times or more. This record comes from a study of read filtering for tumor transcriptome and immune sequencing. About the research overall: Among patients, approximately 17 were male and some 15 female, aged about 40 to 90 (mean about 70).

Sampling of bone marrow took place during active disease in every patient. The V and J ends lost 7 bases and 1 base, in that order; junction bases with no gene match: 5. The CDR3 sequence is 14 residues long. Looked up from germline, CDR1 is MDHEN and CDR2 is SYDVKM. This library used 300 to 500 ng RNA and molecular barcoded adaptors spanning alpha/delta and beta/gamma chains. TCRdb reanalysed the reads using MiXCR and keeps one entry per CDR3 protein. The profile covers about 57,000 distinct CDR3 sequences, with approximately 22% appearing a single time and about 18% taken by the ten largest. Sequencing was done on a sample of a population of CD138-negative cells sorted from bone marrow. This rearrangement joins TRBV28 to TRBJ2-7, with 9 bases matching TRBD1. The receptor's source is a donor at least 40 years old with multiple myeloma. CDR3 loop: CASTLGQGSYEQYF. Here the CDR3 DNA reads TGTGCCAGCACCTTGGGACAGGGTTCCTACGAGCAGTACTTC.